These 21 T cell receptor beta chains originate from one sample sequenced in a study of CD8 T cells in ankylosing spondylitis. TCRdb independently ran MiXCR on the 5' RACE reads; one entry per CDR3 protein. Among about 150,000 distinct CDR3 sequences, 7% to 8% were seen once, and the ten largest hold roughly an eighth. The specimen was blood, either unsorted or a sorted T cell fraction (not recorded which). These receptors originate from a female donor with ankylosing spondylitis or in good health (not recorded which).

This clonotype was observed many times. The V call is TRBV5-1, the J call TRBJ2-3; D unclear. The CDR3 is 13 amino acids. The ends were cut back, 4 bases at V and 6 bases at J, with 12 bases in the middle. In germline, CDR1 is SGHRS, CDR2 YFSETQ. CDR3: CASSLQRVDTQYF. CDR3 coding DNA: TGCGCCAGCAGCCTGCAAAGAGTGGATACGCAGTATTTT.

This clonotype was counted ten times or more. The chain couples TRBV28 to TRBJ2-7; D unclear. Germline V gene sequence: CDR1 MDHEN, CDR2 SYDVKM. V lost 6 bases to trimming and J lost 5 bases, with 20 bases between them. CDR3 length equals 15 residues. CDR3 protein: CASSPSWPDRDEQYF. CDR3 bases: TGTGCCAGCAGCCCGTCTTGGCCGGATAGGGACGAGCAGTACTTC.

The sample holds many counts of this clonotype. This sequence joins TRBV4-2 and TRBJ1-1; D is possibly TRBD1 (5 bases). V was trimmed by 5 bases and J by 6 bases, leaving 13 bases between them. This CDR3 is built from 13 residues. The germline V gene encodes CDR1 LGHNA and CDR2 YNFKEQ. In nucleotides, the CDR3 is TGTGCCAGCAGCTCGACAGTATTGGCTGAAGCTTTCTTT. This gives the protein CASSSTVLAEAFF.

This chain joins TRBV20-1 and TRBJ2-3; 7 positions match TRBD2. The CDR3 is 13 amino acids. CDR1 and CDR2 from the germline V gene are DFQATT and SNEGSKA (reference sequence). Trimming took 7 bases from V and 9 from J; bases not matched to a gene: 13. CDR3 amino acids: CSGSGGDLGTQYF. The CDR3 DNA sequence: TGCAGTGGGAGTGGGGGGGACCTGGGAACGCAGTATTTT.

In this sample, this clonotype turned up many times. The chain uses TRBV2 and TRBJ2-3; possibly TRBD2 for D (5 bases). Trimming cost V 1 base and J 2 bases, with 19 bases left between them. CDR1 and CDR2 (germline): SNHLY, FYNNEI. The CDR3 is made up of 18 amino acids. In nucleotides, the CDR3 is TGTGCCAGCAGTGAAGTCAGGCTAGCCCTTGCCTACACAGATACGCAGTATTTT. Translating gives CASSEVRLALAYTDTQYF. The full variable domain, in which reference TRBV2 and TRBJ2-3 provide the parts outside the CDR3, is EPEVTQTPSHQVTQMGQEVILRCVPISNHLYFYWYRQILGQKVEFLVSFYNNEISEKSEIFDDQFSVERPDGSNFTLKIRSTKLEDSAMYFCASSEVRLALAYTDTQYFGPGTRLTVL.

This clonotype was counted only a few times. The chain links TRBV5-1 to TRBJ1-1; a weak D match, TRBD1 (6 bases). The CDR3 totals 14 residues. In germline, CDR1 is SGHRS, CDR2 YFSETQ. Trimming took off 8 bases at V and 4 bases at J, with 18 bases between the two ends. The CDR3 DNA is TGCGCCAGTCGGGACACAGGTATAGGCACTGAAGCTTTCTTT. This encodes CASRDTGIGTEAFF.

This clonotype was counted many times. The rearrangement links TRBV3-1 to TRBJ1-2; no definite D call. The CDR3 spans 12 residues. Trimming stripped 1 base from V and 8 bases from J, with 8 bases between. CDR1 and CDR2 from the germline V gene are LGHDT and YNNKEL (reference sequence). CDR3 amino acids: CASSQVFSGYTF. CDR3 DNA sequence: TGTGCCAGCAGCCAAGTTTTTTCGGGCTACACCTTC.

This clonotype appeared a few times. This sequence joins TRBV4-2 and TRBJ2-1, with D maybe TRBD1 (5 bases). Trimming stripped 4 bases from V and 0 bases from J, with 13 bases between. The CDR3 is 16 amino acids. The V gene's germline CDR1 is LGHNA and CDR2 YNFKEQ. The CDR3 region is CASSLPGDSSYNEQFF. CDR3 bases: TGTGCCAGCAGCCTTCCGGGTGACAGCTCCTACAATGAGCAGTTCTTC.

This clonotype has at least ten counts. The chain has TRBV4-2 and TRBJ2-1, with D perhaps matching TRBD1 (6 bases). CDR1 and CDR2 (germline): LGHNA, YNFKEQ. Trimming left V 4 bases short and J 9 bases short, with 13 bases between. This CDR3 has 13 amino acids. The CDR3 DNA reads as TGTGCCAGCAGCCCGCTCCCGGACAGTGAGCAGTTCTTC. Its translation is CASSPLPDSEQFF.

There are many counts of this clonotype. The V gene is TRBV7-2, the J gene TRBJ2-3, with D possibly matching TRBD1 (6 bases). Germline values: CDR1 SGHTA, CDR2 FQGNSA. Trimming left V 7 bases short and J 2 bases short, with 13 bases between. The CDR3 spans 14 residues. CDR3 DNA: TGTGCCAGCAACTGGGACACGAACACAGATACGCAGTATTTT. Protein product: CASNWDTNTDTQYF.

The chain has TRBV24-1 and TRBJ1-3; D not certain. This CDR3 has 15 amino acids. V shed 4 bases and J shed 9 bases, with 18 bases lying between them. Germline assignment: CDR1 KGHDR and CDR2 SFDVKD. CDR3: CATSDHRRISGTIYF. In nucleotides, the CDR3 is TGTGCCACCAGTGACCACCGCAGGATTTCGGGCACCATATATTTT.

This clonotype was observed a handful of times. The chain joins TRBV5-1 to TRBJ2-5, with D unclear. Deletions cut 4 bases from V and 1 base from J, with 14 bases between. This CDR3 comprises 15 residues. Germline V gene lookup returns CDR1 SGHRS and CDR2 YFSETQ. The CDR3: CASSADGLSQETQYF. DNA for the CDR3: TGCGCCAGCAGCGCGGACGGCCTGTCCCAAGAGACCCAGTACTTC.

This clonotype was observed at least ten times. The rearrangement uses TRBV20-1 and TRBJ2-7; D uncertain. The CDR3 consists of 13 residues. Germline-derived CDR1 and CDR2 are DFQATT and SNEGSKA (reference sequence). The V end lost 2 bases, the J end lost 2 bases, and 10 bases lay between the germline ends. CDR3: CSARKGSTYEQYF. The CDR3 DNA sequence: TGCAGTGCTAGAAAGGGCTCTACCTACGAGCAGTACTTC.

This clonotype was seen many times. The chain couples TRBV7-2 to TRBJ2-5, with D hard to call. Per germline, CDR1 SGHTA and CDR2 FQGNSA. The V gene lost 5 bases and the J gene lost 0 bases, with 13 bases spanning the gap. CDR3 length: 15 amino acids. In nucleotides, the CDR3 is TGTGCCAGCAGCCCCCGGTTCTCGAACCAAGAGACCCAGTACTTC. The encoded protein is CASSPRFSNQETQYF.

The table lists this clonotype with many counts. The CDR3 is CSASIRGNQPQHF. The CDR3 DNA reads as TGCAGTGCTTCGATAAGGGGCAATCAGCCCCAGCATTTT. This chain uses TRBV20-1 with TRBJ1-5; no reliable D call. This CDR3 has 13 amino acids. Per the germline V gene, CDR1 is DFQATT and CDR2 is SNEGSKA (reference sequence). Deletions cut 5 bases from V and 2 bases from J, with 10 bases between.

Many counts were recorded for this clonotype. The J gene is TRBJ2-1, the V gene TRBV7-8; D is perhaps TRBD2 (6 bases). The germline V gene has CDR1 SGHVS and CDR2 FQNEAQ. This CDR3 spans 16 amino acids. V lost 6 bases, J lost 7 bases, and 22 bases lay in between. The CDR3 DNA is TGTGCCAGCAGTCCCCTCGGGACTGGAAAGTGGAATGAGCAGTTCTTC. Translation gives CASSPLGTGKWNEQFF.

Details on this clonotype: A much bigger clone sits one base away, suggesting this may be a read error. The CDR3 is CASSLAGVTYEQYF. CDR3 coding DNA: TGCGCCAGCAGCTTAGCCGGGGTAACCTACGAGCAGTACTTC. The J gene is TRBJ2-7, the V gene TRBV5-1; perhaps TRBD2 as D (5 bases). Germline assignment: CDR1 SGHRS and CDR2 YFSETQ. The V and J ends lost 2 bases and 2 bases respectively, with 11 bases between them. The CDR3 has 14 amino acids. The whole variable domain, remainder taken from reference TRBV5-1 and TRBJ2-7, is KAGVTQTPRYLIKTRGQQVTLSCSPISGHRSVSWYQQTPGQGLQFLFEYFSETQRNKGNFPGRFSGRQFSNSRSEMNVSTLELGDSALYLCASSLAGVTYEQYFGPGTRLTVT.

This clonotype has just a few counts. The J gene is TRBJ2-2, the V gene TRBV2, with unresolved D. This CDR3 is 15 amino acids long. Germline CDR1 is SNHLY and CDR2 is FYNNEI. The V and J ends lost 7 bases and 4 bases respectively, with 16 bases between them. The CDR3 DNA sequence: TGTGCCAGCAAGGAACAGCCAGTTGGCACCGGGGAGCTGTTTTTT. Translating it yields CASKEQPVGTGELFF.

This clonotype appeared many times. The gene calls are TRBV6-2 or TRBV6-3 and TRBJ1-5; 10 bases are shared with TRBD1. V gave up 6 bases and J gave up 0 bases; unmatched junction bases: 8. The CDR3 length is 17 residues. In germline, CDR1 is MNHEY, CDR2 SVGEGT. The DNA of the CDR3 is TGTGCCAGCAGATACGACAGGGGGCTCAATAGCAATCAGCCCCAGCATTTT. Translated, it gives CASRYDRGLNSNQPQHF.

This clonotype was observed at least ten times. This rearrangement joins TRBV4-1 to TRBJ1-5; a weak D match, TRBD1 (5 bases). The CDR3 loop spans 16 amino acids. Trimming took 0 bases from V and 4 from J, leaving 13 bases between them. Looked up from germline, CDR1 is MGHRA and CDR2 is YSYEKL. This chain's CDR3 is CASSQDRRGGNQPQHF. The CDR3 DNA is TGCGCCAGCAGCCAAGATAGGAGGGGAGGAAATCAGCCCCAGCATTTT.

On this clonotype itself: A read error may explain this, as a much larger clone is one base away. The CDR3: CASSVDLNYGCTF. CDR3 DNA: TGTGCCAGCAGCGTAGATTTGAATTATGGCTGCACCTTC. V is TRBV9 and J is TRBJ1-2; D remains unclear. Germline V gene data show CDR1 as SGDLS and CDR2 as YYNGEE. The CDR3 loop spans 13 amino acids.